This T cell receptor beta chain was observed in a study of blood T cell repertoires in COVID-19. As for the study in general: PBMCs, B-cell-depleted T cells, or T cells were the source of the cDNA or gDNA that made up the material.

In the study's own analysis: Quantification of nucleated cells was approximated via reference gene primer amplification. TCRdb keeps only in-frame clones here, not all; method: immunoSEQ multiplex PCR. For V, J and clone size, that table is used; D and trimming come from the DNA. The sample carries 260,000 or so clones, roughly 88% recorded once. This CDR3 has 15 residues. Germline V gives CDR1 MDHEN, CDR2 SYDVKM. The V gene end was trimmed by 9 bases and the J gene end by 7 bases; junction bases not matched to a gene: 12. This chain joins TRBV28 and TRBJ1-5, with TRBD1 matching 10 bases. The specimen was peripheral blood. The origin of this receptor is a human donor in a cohort sampled during active COVID-19. This chain's CDR3 is CASMTGGVSRQPQHF. For the CDR3, the DNA is TGTGCCAGTATGACAGGGGGCGTTAGTAGACAGCCCCAGCATTTT.